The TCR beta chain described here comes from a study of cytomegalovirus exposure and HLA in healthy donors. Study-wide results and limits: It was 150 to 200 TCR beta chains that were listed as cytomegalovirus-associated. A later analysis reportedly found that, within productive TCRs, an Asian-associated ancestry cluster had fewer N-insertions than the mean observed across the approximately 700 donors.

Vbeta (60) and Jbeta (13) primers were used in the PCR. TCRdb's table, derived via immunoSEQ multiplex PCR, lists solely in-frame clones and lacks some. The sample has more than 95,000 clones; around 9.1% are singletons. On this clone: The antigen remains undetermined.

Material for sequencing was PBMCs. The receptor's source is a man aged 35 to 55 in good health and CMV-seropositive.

The CDR3 is CASSYTDRDGYTF. CDR3 in DNA: TGTGCCAGCAGCTATACCGACAGGGATGGCTACACCTTC. The V and J genes are TRBV25-1 and TRBJ1-2, with TRBD1 matching over 7 bases. Looked up from germline, CDR1 is MGHDK and CDR2 is SYGVNS. With V trimmed by 6 bases and J by 6 bases, 7 bases remained unmatched. There are 13 residues in the CDR3.